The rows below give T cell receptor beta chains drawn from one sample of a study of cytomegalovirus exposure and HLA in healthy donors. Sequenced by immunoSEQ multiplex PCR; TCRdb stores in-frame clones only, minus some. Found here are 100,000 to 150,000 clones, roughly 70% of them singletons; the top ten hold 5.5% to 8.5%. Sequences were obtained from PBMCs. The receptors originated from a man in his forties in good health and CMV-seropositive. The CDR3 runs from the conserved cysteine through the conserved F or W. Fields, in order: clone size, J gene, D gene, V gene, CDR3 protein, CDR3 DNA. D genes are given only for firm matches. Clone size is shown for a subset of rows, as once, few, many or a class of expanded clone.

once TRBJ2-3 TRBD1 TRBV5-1 CASSPLDRAGTDTQYF TGCGCCAGCAGCCCGTTGGACAGGGCTGGCACAGATACGCAGTATTTT
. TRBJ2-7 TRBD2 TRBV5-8 CASRQGLAGLYEQYF TGTGCCAGCAGACAAGGACTAGCGGGCTTGTACGAGCAGTACTTC
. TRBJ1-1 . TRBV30 CAWGPNTEAFF TGTGCCTGGGGGCCGAACACTGAAGCTTTCTTT
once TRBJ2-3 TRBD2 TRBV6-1 CASRDRDYSVTQYF TGTGCCAGCAGGGACCGGGACTATTCTGTTACGCAGTATTTT
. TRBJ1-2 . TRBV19 CASSMGLQENYGYTF TGTGCCAGTAGTATGGGACTCCAAGAGAACTATGGCTACACCTTC
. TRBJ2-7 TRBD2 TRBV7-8 CASSLVELAAYEQYF TGTGCCAGCAGCTTAGTCGAACTAGCGGCCTACGAGCAGTACTTC
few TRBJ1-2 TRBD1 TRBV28 CASSFPNQGAYYGYTF TGTGCCAGCAGTTTCCCGAACCAGGGGGCCTACTATGGCTACACCTTC
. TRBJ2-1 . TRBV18 CASSPLVTGHSYNEQFF TGTGCCAGCTCACCACTCGTCACAGGTCACTCCTACAATGAGCAGTTCTTC
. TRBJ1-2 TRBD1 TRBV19 CASSIQGAGGYTF TGTGCCAGTAGTATCCAGGGGGCCGGTGGCTACACCTTC
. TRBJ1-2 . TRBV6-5 CASQGTLGGYTF TGTGCCAGCCAGGGAACCCTAGGCGGCTACACCTTC
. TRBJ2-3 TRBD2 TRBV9 CASSHGLAGPTDTQYF TGTGCCAGCAGCCACGGACTAGCGGGACCCACAGATACGCAGTATTTT
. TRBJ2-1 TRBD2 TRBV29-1 CSVELLAGGFF TGCAGCGTTGAATTGCTAGCGGGAGGATTCTTC
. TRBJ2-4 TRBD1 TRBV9 CASSVGGQLSIQYF TGTGCCAGCAGCGTAGGGGGACAGCTAAGCATTCAGTACTTC
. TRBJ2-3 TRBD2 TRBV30 CAWIPFGGRYGDTQYF TGTGCCTGGATACCCTTTGGCGGGAGGTACGGAGATACGCAGTATTTT
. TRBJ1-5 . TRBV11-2 CASSPGTYQPQHF TGTGCCAGCAGCCCAGGAACTTATCAGCCCCAGCATTTT
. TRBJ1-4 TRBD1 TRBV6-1 CASSEGTGSEKLFF TGTGCCAGCAGTGAAGGGACAGGGTCGGAAAAACTGTTTTTT
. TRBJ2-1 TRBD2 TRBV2 CASSRGGAHNEQFF TGTGCCAGCAGTCGCGGGGGGGCCCACAATGAGCAGTTCTTC
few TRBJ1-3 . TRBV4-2 CASRFSGGNTIYF TGTGCCAGCAGGTTTTCCGGGGGAAACACCATATATTTT
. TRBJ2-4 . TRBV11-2 CASSLQGAKNIQYF TGTGCCAGCAGCTTACAGGGAGCCAAAAACATTCAGTACTTC
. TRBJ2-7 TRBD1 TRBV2 CASGASGQGGYEQYF TGTGCCAGCGGCGCATCGGGACAGGGCGGTTACGAGCAGTACTTC
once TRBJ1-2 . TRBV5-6 CASSLQFLRAGDTF TGTGCCAGCAGCTTGCAGTTCTTAAGGGCAGGGGACACCTTC
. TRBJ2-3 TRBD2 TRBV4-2 CASSQGELAGGRTTDTQYF TGTGCCAGCAGCCAAGGGGAACTAGCGGGAGGAAGGACAACAGATACGCAGTATTTT
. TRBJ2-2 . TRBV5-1 CASSLDRQYTGELFF TGCGCCAGCAGCTTGGACCGACAGTACACCGGGGAGCTGTTTTTT
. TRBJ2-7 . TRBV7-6 CASSLGGPMNEQYF TGTGCCAGCAGCTTAGGGGGCCCTATGAACGAGCAGTACTTC
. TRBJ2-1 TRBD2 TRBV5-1 CASSLIAGIYNEQFF TGCGCCAGCAGCTTGATAGCGGGGATATACAATGAGCAGTTCTTC
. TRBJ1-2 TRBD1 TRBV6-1 CASSEGQGVYGYTF TGTGCCAGCAGTGAGGGACAGGGAGTCTATGGCTACACCTTC
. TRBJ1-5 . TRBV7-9 CASSLQGYSNQPQHF TGTGCCAGCAGCTTACAGGGTTATAGCAATCAGCCCCAGCATTTT
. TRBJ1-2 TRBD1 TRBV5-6 CASSSGTGEGYGYTF TGTGCCAGCAGCTCCGGGACAGGGGAAGGGTATGGCTACACCTTC
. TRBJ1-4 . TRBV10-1 CASSLDSNEKLFF TGCGCCAGCAGCCTAGACAGTAATGAAAAACTGTTTTTT
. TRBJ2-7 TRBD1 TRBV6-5 CASSSGQGSYEQYF TGTGCCAGCAGTTCCGGACAGGGGTCCTACGAGCAGTACTTC
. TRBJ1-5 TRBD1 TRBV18 CASSPSAGGDGQPQHF TGTGCCAGCTCACCGTCTGCAGGGGGTGATGGGCAGCCCCAGCATTTT
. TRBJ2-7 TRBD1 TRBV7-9 CASSARWGTGLWEQYF TGTGCCAGCAGCGCTAGATGGGGGACAGGGTTGTGGGAGCAGTACTTC
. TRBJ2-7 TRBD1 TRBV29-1 CSVEGQGVYEQYF TGCAGCGTTGAAGGGCAGGGGGTATACGAGCAGTACTTC
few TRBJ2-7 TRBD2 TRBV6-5 CASRGSGGDYEQYF TGTGCCAGCAGGGGTAGCGGGGGCGACTACGAGCAGTACTTC
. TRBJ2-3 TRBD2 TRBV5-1 CASSLAGGAVADTLYF TGCGCCAGCAGCTTGGCGGGGGGGGCGGTGGCGGATACGCTGTATTTT
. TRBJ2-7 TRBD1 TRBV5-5 CASSLDRGQYF TGTGCCAGCAGCCTTGACAGGGGGCAGTACTTC
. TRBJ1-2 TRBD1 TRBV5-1 CASSLGGGAGRSYGYTF TGCGCCAGCAGCTTGGGAGGGGGCGCGGGGAGAAGCTATGGCTACACCTTC
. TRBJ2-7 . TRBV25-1 CASSDRFNYEQYF TGTGCCAGCAGTGACAGGTTTAACTACGAGCAGTACTTC